This entry lists 6 T cell receptor beta chains sequenced from one sample in a study of T cells after posttransplantation cyclophosphamide. Using immunoSEQ multiplex PCR, the repertoire was profiled, and TCRdb retains in-frame clones only, with some absent. The profile covers roughly 24,000 clones, none occurring a single time. The material sequenced was PBMCs. All receptors derive from a woman aged 55-70 years in good health, CMV-negative, and a related stem cell transplant donor.

J is TRBJ2-3 and V is TRBV4-3; D is possibly TRBD1 (5 bases). Trimming took off 0 bases at V and 2 bases at J, with 9 bases between the two ends. Germline V gene lookup returns CDR1 LGHNA and CDR2 YSLEER. CDR3 length: 15 amino acids. The CDR3 is CASSQEPGNTDTQYF. Written as DNA, the CDR3 is TGCGCCAGCAGCCAAGAACCAGGGAACACAGATACGCAGTATTTT.

This clone was observed at least ten times. V is TRBV9 and J is TRBJ2-1; 12 bases align to TRBD2. The trim removed 4 bases at V and 4 bases at J, leaving 3 bases unmatched. Germline V gene lookup returns CDR1 SGDLS and CDR2 YYNGEE. The CDR3 has 15 amino acids. This CDR3 is CASSPLAGGYNEQFF. The DNA of the CDR3 is TGTGCCAGCAGCCCTCTAGCGGGGGGGTACAATGAGCAGTTCTTC.

The sample holds many counts of this clone. The chain carries TRBV5-5 and TRBJ2-5; TRBD1 matches 9 bases. Germline assignment: CDR1 SGHKS and CDR2 YYEKEE (reference sequence). Losses at the gene ends were 3 bases for V and 0 bases for J; bases not matched to a gene: 3. CDR3 size: 15 residues. The CDR3 reads CASSSGQGNQETQYF. The CDR3 DNA follows: TGTGCCAGCAGCTCGGGACAGGGAAACCAAGAGACCCAGTACTTC. The whole variable domain, filled in from reference TRBV5-5 and TRBJ2-5, reads DAGVTQSPTHLIKTRGQQVTLRCSPISGHKSVSWYQQVLGQGPQFIFQYYEKEERGRGNFPDRFSARQFPNYSSELNVNALLLGDSALYLCASSSGQGNQETQYFGPGTRLLVL.

This chain links TRBV7-2 with TRBJ2-1; 13 nucleotides align to TRBD2. The CDR3 spans 16 residues. V was clipped by 1 base and J by 5 bases; unmatched bases: 2. Per germline, CDR1 SGHTA and CDR2 FQGNSA. The DNA for the CDR3 is TGTGCCAGCAGCTTAGTTGGGACTAGCGGGGACAATGAGCAGTTCTTC. It translates to CASSLVGTSGDNEQFF.

This clone has at least ten counts. This chain uses TRBV14 with TRBJ1-6; no clear D. V lost 1 base and J 6 bases, leaving 4 bases between the germline ends. Germline V gene lookup returns CDR1 SGHDN and CDR2 FVKESK. This CDR3 has 13 amino acids. The CDR3 here is CASSQGLNSPLHF. The CDR3 DNA is TGTGCCAGCAGCCAAGGACTTAATTCACCCCTCCACTTT.

This clone came up many times. This chain uses TRBV5-1 with TRBJ2-7; 14 bases align to TRBD2. The CDR3 consists of 17 residues. Per germline, CDR1 SGHRS and CDR2 YFSETQ. The ends lost 3 bases at V and 0 bases at J; junction bases unmatched: 5. This CDR3 reads CASSSGTSGRVSYEQYF. CDR3 DNA: TGCGCCAGCAGCTCCGGGACTAGCGGGAGAGTCTCCTACGAGCAGTACTTC.